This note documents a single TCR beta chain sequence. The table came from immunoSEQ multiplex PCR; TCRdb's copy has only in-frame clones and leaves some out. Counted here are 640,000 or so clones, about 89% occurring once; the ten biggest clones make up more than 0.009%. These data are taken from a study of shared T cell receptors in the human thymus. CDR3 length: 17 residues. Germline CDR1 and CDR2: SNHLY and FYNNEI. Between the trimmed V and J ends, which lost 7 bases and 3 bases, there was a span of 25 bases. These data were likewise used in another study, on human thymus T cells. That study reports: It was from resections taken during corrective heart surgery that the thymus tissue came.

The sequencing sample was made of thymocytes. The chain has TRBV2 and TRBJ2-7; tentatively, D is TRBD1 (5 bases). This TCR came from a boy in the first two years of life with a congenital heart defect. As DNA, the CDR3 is TGTGCCAGCACTCCGTTCCATAGTTGGACAATAATCTACGAGCAGTACTTC. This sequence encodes CASTPFHSWTIIYEQYF.